The clone carrying this T cell receptor beta chain has a handful of counts. Combining a sample-barcoded 5' primer with a J-beta primer mix, a second PCR ran for roughly 7 to 11 cycles. In TCRdb, the 5' RACE reads were re-called with MiXCR into one record per CDR3 protein. The data contain 650,000 to 1,000,000 distinct CDR3 sequences, about 34% of them seen just once; the ten biggest clones take up under 15%. These data originate in a study of blood T cells in healthy people across ages. Trimming cost V 3 bases and J 4 bases, with 15 bases left between them. This CDR3 spans 15 amino acids. Germline values: CDR1 SNHLY, CDR2 FYNNEI.

The chain couples TRBV2 to TRBJ1-2; no clear D gene. This TCR came from a man aged 18 to 29 in good health. Sequencing was performed on blood. CDR3 loop: CASSELGGIRYGYTF. The CDR3 region has the DNA TGTGCCAGCAGTGAGTTGGGCGGTATTCGCTATGGCTACACCTTC.